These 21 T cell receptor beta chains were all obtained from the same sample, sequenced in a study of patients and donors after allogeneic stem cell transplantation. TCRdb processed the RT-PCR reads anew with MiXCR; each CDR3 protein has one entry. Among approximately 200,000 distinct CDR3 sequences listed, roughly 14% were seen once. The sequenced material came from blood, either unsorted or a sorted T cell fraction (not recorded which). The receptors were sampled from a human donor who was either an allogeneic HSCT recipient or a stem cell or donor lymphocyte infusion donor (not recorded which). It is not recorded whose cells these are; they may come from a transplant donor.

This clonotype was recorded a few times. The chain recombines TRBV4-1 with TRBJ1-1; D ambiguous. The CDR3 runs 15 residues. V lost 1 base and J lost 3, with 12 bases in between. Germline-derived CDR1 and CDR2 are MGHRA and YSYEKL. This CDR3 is CASSQVQPGDTEAFF. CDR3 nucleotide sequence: TGCGCCAGCAGCCAAGTGCAGCCTGGGGACACTGAAGCTTTCTTT.

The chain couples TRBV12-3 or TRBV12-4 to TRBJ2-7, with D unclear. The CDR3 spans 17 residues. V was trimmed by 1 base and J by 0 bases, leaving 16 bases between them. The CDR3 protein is CASSLEGPNAYSYEQYF. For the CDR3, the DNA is TGTGCCAGCAGTTTAGAAGGCCCCAATGCCTACTCCTACGAGCAGTACTTC.

This CDR3 is CASSPREDPSSYEQYF. In nucleotides, the CDR3 is TGTGCCAGCAGCCCCCGGGAGGACCCAAGCTCCTACGAGCAGTACTTC. The chain combines TRBV9 with TRBJ2-7, with 7 bases lining up with TRBD2. J gave up 0 bases and V 4 bases, and 10 bases lay outside the gene matches. The CDR3 totals 16 residues. Germline V lookup: CDR1 SGDLS, CDR2 YYNGEE.

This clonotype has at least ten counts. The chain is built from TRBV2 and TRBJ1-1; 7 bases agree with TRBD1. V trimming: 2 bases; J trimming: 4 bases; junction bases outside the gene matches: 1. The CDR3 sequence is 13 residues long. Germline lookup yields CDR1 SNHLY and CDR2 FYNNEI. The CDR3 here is CASSEQGGTEAFF. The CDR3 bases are TGTGCCAGCAGTGAACAGGGGGGCACTGAAGCTTTCTTT.

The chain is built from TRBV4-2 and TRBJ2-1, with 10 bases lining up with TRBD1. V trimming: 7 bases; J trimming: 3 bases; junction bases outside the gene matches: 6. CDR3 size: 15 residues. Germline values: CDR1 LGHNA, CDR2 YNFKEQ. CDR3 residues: CASTPGQGDYNEQFF. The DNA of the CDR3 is TGTGCCAGCACCCCCGGACAGGGGGACTACAATGAGCAGTTCTTC.

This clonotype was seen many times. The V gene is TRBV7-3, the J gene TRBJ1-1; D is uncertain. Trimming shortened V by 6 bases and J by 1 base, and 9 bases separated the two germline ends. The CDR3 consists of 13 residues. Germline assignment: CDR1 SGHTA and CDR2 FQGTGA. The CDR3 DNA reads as TGTGCCAGCAGGAAAACAGCGAACACTGAAGCTTTCTTT. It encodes CASRKTANTEAFF.

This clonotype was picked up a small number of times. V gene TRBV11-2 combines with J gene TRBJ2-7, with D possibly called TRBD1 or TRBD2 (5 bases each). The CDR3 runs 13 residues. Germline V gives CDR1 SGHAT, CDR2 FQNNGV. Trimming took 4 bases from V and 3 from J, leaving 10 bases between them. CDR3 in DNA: TGTGCCAGCAGCTGGGACCCGTACTACGAGCAGTACTTC. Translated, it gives CASSWDPYYEQYF. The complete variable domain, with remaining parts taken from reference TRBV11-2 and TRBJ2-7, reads EAGVAQSPRYKIIEKRQSVAFWCNPISGHATLYWYQQILGQGPKLLIQFQNNGVVDDSQLPKDRFSAERLKGVDSTLKIQPAKLEDSAVYLCASSWDPYYEQYFGPGTRLTVT.

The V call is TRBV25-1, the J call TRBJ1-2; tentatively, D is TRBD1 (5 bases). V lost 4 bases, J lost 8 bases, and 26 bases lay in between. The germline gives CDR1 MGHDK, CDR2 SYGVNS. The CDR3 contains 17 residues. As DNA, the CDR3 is TGTGCCAGCAGTGTCGGGGATATTGACAGCCCGATAAGGGGCTACACCTTC. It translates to CASSVGDIDSPIRGYTF.

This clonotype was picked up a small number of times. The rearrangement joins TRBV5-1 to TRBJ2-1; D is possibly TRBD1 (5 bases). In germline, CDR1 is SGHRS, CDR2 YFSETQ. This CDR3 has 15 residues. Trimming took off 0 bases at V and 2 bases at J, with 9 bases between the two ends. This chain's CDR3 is CASSLGQSPYNEQFF. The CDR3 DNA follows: TGCGCCAGCAGCTTGGGACAGTCCCCCTACAATGAGCAGTTCTTC.

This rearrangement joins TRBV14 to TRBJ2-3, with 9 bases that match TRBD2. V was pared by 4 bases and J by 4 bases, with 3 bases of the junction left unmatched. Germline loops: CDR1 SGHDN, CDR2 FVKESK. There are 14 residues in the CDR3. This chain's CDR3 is CASSRSGGSDTQYF. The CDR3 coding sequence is TGTGCCAGCAGCCGTAGCGGGGGATCAGATACGCAGTATTTT.

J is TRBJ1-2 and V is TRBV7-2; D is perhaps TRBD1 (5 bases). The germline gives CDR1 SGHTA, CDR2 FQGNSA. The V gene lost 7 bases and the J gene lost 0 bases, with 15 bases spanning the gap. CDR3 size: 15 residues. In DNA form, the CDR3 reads TGTGCCAGCACCCCAGAGGGGTGGTCTAACTATGGCTACACCTTC. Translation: CASTPEGWSNYGYTF.

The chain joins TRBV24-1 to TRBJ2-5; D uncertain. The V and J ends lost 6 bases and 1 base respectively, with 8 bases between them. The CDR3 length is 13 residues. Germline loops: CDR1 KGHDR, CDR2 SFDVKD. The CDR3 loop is CATSRAPQETQYF. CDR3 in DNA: TGTGCCACCAGTAGGGCCCCCCAAGAGACCCAGTACTTC.

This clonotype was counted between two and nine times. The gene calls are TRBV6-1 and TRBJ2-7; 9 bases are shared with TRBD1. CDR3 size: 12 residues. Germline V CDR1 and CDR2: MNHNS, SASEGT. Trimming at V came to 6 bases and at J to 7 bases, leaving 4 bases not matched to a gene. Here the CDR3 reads CASRQGAGEQYF. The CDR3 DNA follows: TGTGCCAGCAGACAGGGGGCCGGGGAGCAGTACTTC.

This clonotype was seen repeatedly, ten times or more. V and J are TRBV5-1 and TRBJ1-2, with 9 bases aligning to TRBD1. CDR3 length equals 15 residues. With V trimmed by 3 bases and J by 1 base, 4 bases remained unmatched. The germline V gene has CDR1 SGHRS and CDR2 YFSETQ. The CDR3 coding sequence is TGCGCCAGCAGCTGGGGGGACAGGGATAACTATGGCTACACCTTC. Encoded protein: CASSWGDRDNYGYTF.

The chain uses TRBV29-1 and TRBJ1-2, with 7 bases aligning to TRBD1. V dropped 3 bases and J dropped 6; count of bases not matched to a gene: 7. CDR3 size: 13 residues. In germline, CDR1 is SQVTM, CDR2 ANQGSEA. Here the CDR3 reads CSVDSQGGDGYTF. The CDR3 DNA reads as TGCAGCGTTGATAGTCAGGGGGGCGATGGCTACACCTTC.

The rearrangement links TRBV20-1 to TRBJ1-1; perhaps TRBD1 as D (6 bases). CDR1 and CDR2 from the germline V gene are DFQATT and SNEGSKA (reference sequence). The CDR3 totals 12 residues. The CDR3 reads CRVNRDTTEAFF. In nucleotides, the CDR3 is TGCAGGGTTAACAGGGATACCACTGAAGCTTTCTTT.

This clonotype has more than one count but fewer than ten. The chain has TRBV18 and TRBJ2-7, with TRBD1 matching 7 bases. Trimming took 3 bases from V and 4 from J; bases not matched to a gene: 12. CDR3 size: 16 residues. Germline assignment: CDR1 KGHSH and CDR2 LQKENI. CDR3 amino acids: CASSPGDRAEVYEQYF. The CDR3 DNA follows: TGTGCCAGCTCACCGGGCGACAGGGCGGAAGTGTACGAGCAGTACTTC.

The CDR3 DNA follows: TGTGCCAGCAGCTCCACAGGGGGCAGGGTAGAGACCCAGTACTTC. It encodes CASSSTGGRVETQYF. The chain combines TRBV7-3 with TRBJ2-5; 9 nucleotides match TRBD1. With 4 bases clipped from V and 4 bases from J, the junction kept 7 bases outside the gene matches. The CDR3 sequence is 15 residues long. The germline gives CDR1 SGHTA, CDR2 FQGTGA.

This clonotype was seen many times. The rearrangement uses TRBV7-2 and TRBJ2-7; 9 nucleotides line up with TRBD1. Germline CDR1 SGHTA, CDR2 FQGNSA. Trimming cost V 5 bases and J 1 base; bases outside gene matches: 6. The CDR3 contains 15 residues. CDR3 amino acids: CASSLTGTGSYEQYF. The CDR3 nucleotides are TGTGCCAGCAGCCTGACCGGGACAGGGTCCTACGAGCAGTACTTC.

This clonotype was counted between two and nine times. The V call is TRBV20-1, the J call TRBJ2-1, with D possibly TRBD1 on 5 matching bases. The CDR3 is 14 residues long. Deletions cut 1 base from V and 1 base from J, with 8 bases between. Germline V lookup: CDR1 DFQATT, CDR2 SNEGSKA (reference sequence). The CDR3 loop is CSARARVSYNEQFF. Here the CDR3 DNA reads TGCAGTGCTAGAGCCAGGGTGTCCTACAATGAGCAGTTCTTC.

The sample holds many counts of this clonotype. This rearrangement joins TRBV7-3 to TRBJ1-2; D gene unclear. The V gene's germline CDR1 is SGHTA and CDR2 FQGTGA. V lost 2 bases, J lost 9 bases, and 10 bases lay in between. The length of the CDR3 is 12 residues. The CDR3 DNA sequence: TGTGCCAGCAGCTTAGAAGGTTCACGCTACACCTTC. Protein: CASSLEGSRYTF. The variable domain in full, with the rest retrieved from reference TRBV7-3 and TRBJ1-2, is GAGVSQTPSNKVTEKGKYVELRCDPISGHTALYWYRQSLGQGPEFLIYFQGTGAADDSGLPNDRFFAVRPEGSVSTLKIQRTERGDSAVYLCASSLEGSRYTFGSGTRLTVV.